The clone carrying this T cell receptor (beta chain) was detected a few times. As yet, its antigen is unknown. The germline V gene has CDR1 MGHRA and CDR2 YSYEKL. The CDR3 is 14 amino acids. V was trimmed by 4 bases and J by 7 bases, leaving 14 bases between them. This record comes from a study of a mutant IDH1 vaccine in newly diagnosed glioma. Study-level background: Week 47 marked visit V13, whereas week 35 marked visit V12.

Documented time point: week 35, safety follow-up. In the vaccine, a single dose held 300 ug of the mutant IDH1 20-mer peptide, along with topical imiquimod. Findings of the study overall: Pseudoprogression appeared unlinked to shifts in leading peripheral T cell clonotypes.

Clones were sequenced by immunoSEQ multiplex PCR, and TCRdb holds only the in-frame ones, with some missing. Of tens of thousands of clones in the sample, about 74% were seen once. The gene calls are TRBV4-1 and TRBJ2-1; no definite D call. The sequence derives from a man aged 50-60 years with glioma. Sequences were derived from PBMCs, sampled from a glioma patient whose treatment included an IDH1 peptide vaccine. The CDR3 is CASSPKGGRNEQFF. The CDR3, as DNA: TGCGCCAGCAGCCCTAAAGGCGGACGTAATGAGCAGTTCTTC.